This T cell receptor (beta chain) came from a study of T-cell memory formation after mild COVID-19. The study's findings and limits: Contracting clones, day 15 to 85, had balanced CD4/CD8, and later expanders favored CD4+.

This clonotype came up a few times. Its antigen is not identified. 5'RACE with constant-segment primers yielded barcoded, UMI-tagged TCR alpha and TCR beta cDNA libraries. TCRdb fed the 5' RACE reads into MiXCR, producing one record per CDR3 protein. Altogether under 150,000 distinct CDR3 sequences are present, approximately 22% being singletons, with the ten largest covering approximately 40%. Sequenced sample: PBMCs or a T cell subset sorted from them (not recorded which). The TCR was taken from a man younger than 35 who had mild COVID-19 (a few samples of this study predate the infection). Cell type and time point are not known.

This CDR3 reads CATTGSYGYTF. CDR3 coding DNA: TGTGCCACCACGGGAAGCTATGGCTACACCTTC. The chain couples TRBV25-1 to TRBJ1-2, with D unclear. The CDR3 totals 11 residues. Germline V CDR1 and CDR2: MGHDK, SYGVNS. With 10 bases removed from V and 4 bases from J, the gap between germline ends came to 10 bases.